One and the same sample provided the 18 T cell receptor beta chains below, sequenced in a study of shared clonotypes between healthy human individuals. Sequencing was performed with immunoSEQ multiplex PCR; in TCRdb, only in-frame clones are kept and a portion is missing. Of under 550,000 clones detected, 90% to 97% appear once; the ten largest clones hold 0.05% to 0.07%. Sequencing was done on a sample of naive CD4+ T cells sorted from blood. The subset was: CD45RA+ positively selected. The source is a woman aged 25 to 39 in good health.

This CDR3 reads CASSPDPPKAFF. For the CDR3, the DNA is TGTGCCAGCAGCCCTGACCCTCCAAAGGCTTTCTTT. The V and J genes are TRBV28 and TRBJ1-1; D gene ambiguous. CDR3 size: 12 residues. Trimming took 6 bases from V and 11 from J, leaving 16 bases between them. Germline CDR1 reads MDHEN; CDR2 reads SYDVKM.

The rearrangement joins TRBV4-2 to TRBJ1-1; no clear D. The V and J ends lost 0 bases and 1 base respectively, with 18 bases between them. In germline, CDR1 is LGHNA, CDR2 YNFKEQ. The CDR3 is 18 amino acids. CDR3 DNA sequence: TGTGCCAGCAGCCAAGAAGGTAAGTTGGCAGCCCGGAACACTGAAGCTTTCTTT. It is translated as CASSQEGKLAARNTEAFF.

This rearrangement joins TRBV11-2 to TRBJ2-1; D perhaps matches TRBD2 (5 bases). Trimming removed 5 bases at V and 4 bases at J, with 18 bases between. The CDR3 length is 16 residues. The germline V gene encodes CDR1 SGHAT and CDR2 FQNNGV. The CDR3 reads CASSPHVERRYNEQFF. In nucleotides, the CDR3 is TGTGCCAGCAGCCCCCACGTTGAGCGGAGGTACAATGAGCAGTTCTTC.

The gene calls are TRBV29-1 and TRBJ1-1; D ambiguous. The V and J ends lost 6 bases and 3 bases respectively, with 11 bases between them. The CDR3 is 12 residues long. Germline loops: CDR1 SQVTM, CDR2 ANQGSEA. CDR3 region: CSVGYRDTEAFF. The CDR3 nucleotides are TGCAGCGTGGGCTACAGAGACACTGAAGCTTTCTTT.

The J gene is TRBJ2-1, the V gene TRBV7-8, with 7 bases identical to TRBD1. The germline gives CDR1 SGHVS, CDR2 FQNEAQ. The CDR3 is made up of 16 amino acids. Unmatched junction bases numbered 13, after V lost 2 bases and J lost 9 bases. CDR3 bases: TGTGCCAGCAGCTTAAAAGACAGGGCCAGAATCTTTGAGCAGTTCTTC. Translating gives CASSLKDRARIFEQFF.

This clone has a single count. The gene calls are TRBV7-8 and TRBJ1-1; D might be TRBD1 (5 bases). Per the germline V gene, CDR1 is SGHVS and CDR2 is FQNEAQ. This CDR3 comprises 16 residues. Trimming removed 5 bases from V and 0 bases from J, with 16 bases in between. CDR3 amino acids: CASSVGTADLNTEAFF. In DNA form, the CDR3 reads TGTGCCAGCAGCGTCGGGACGGCAGACTTGAACACTGAAGCTTTCTTT.

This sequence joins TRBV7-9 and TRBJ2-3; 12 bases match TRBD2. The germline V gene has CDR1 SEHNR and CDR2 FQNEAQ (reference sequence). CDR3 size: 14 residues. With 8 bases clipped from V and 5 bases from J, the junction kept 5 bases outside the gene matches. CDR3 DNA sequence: TGTGCCAGCGAGGCGGGACTAGCGGGAGATACGCAGTATTTT. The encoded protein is CASEAGLAGDTQYF.

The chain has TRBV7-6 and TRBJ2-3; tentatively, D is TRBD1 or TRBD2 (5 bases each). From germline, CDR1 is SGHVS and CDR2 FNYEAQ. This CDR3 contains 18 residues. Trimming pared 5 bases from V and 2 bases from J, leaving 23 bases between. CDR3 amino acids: CASSPWGRGQGYTDTQYF. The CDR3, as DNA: TGTGCCAGCAGCCCCTGGGGTCGAGGGCAGGGCTACACAGATACGCAGTATTTT.

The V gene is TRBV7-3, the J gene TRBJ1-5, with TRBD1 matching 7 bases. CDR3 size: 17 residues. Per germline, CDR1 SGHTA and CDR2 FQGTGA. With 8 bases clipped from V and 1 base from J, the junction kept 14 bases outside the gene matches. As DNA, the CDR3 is TGTGCCAGCTTAACCACAGGGGCCCAGTTGAGCAATCAGCCCCAGCATTTT. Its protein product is CASLTTGAQLSNQPQHF.

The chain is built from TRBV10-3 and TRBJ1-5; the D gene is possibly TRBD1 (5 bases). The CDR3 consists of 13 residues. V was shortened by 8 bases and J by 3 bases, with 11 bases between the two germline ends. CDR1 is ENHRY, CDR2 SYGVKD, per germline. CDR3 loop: CAIGKGDNQPQHF. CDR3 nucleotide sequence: TGTGCCATCGGGAAAGGGGACAATCAGCCCCAGCATTTT.

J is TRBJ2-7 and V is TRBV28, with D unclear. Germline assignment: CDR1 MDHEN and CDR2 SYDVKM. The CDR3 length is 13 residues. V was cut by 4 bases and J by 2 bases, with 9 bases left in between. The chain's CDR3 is CASSSIPPYEQYF. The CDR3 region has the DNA TGTGCCAGCAGTTCCATACCACCCTACGAGCAGTACTTC.

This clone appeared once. The CDR3 spells CASGKQAYEQYF. The CDR3 DNA reads as TGTGCCAGCGGAAAACAGGCCTACGAGCAGTACTTC. The rearrangement uses TRBV14 and TRBJ2-7; maybe TRBD1 (5 bases). CDR3 length: 12 amino acids. Germline V CDR1 and CDR2: SGHDN, FVKESK. The V end was cut by 8 bases, the J end by 2 bases, with 10 bases between.

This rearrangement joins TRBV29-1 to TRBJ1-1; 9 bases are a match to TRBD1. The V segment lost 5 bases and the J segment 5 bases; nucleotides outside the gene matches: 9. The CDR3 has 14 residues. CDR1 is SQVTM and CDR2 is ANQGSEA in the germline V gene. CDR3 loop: CSVQQGAVDTEAFF. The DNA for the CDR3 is TGCAGCGTTCAACAGGGGGCCGTTGATACTGAAGCTTTCTTT.

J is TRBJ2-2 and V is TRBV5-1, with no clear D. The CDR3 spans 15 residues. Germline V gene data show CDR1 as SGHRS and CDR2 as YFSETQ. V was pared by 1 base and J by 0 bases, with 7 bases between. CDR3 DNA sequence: TGCGCCAGCAGCTTGCTGGAACCGAACACCGGGGAGCTGTTTTTT. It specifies CASSLLEPNTGELFF.

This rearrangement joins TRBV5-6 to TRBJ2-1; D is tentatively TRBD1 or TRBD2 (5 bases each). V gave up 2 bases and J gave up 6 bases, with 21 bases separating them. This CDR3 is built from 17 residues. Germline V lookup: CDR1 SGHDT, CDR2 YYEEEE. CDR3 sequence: CASSFLGGGPGGNEQFF. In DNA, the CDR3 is TGTGCCAGCAGCTTTCTTGGAGGAGGACCTGGGGGCAATGAGCAGTTCTTC.

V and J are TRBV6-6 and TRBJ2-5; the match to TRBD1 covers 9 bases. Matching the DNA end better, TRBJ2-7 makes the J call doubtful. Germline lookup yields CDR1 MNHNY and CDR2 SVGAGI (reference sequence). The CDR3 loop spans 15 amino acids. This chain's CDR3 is CASSLDRDRAYEQYF. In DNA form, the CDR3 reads TGTGCCAGCAGTCTAGACCGGGACAGGGCCTACGAGCAGTACTTC.

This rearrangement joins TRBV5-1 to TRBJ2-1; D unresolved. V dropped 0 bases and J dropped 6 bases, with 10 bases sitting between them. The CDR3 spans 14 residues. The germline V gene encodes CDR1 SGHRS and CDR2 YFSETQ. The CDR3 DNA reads TGCGCCAGCAGCTTGGGTACTCTAGGCAATGAGCAGTTCTTC. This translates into CASSLGTLGNEQFF.

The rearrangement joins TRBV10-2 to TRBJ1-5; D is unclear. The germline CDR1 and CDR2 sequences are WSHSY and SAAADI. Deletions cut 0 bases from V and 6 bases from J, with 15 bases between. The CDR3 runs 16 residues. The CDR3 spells CASSESMLGGSQPQHF. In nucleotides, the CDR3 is TGCGCCAGCAGTGAGTCCATGCTTGGTGGGAGTCAGCCCCAGCATTTT.